The 19 T cell receptor beta chains in this list originate from one sample, sequenced in a study of blood T cell repertoires in COVID-19. TCRdb's copy holds only in-frame clones and misses some; the assay was immunoSEQ multiplex PCR. The profile shows roughly 100,000 clones, about four fifths of them singletons. Sequenced material: peripheral blood. These receptors all come from a woman of 80 years or more with acute or convalescent COVID-19.

This clone was counted between two and nine times. The genes are TRBV10-3 and TRBJ1-4; D gene uncertain. Trimming took off 3 bases at V and 4 bases at J, with 9 bases between the two ends. Per germline, CDR1 ENHRY and CDR2 SYGVKD. The CDR3 is made up of 14 amino acids. CDR3 bases: TGTGCCATCAGTGATGAACAGCTTAATGAAAAACTGTTTTTT. Its protein product is CAISDEQLNEKLFF.

The chain combines TRBV2 with TRBJ2-2; D is possibly TRBD2 (5 bases). CDR3 length: 13 residues. V was pared by 8 bases and J by 6 bases, with 13 bases between. CDR1 is SNHLY and CDR2 is FYNNEI in the germline V gene. The CDR3 DNA reads as TGTGCCAGCGCGGCTAGCTCGTCCGGGGAGCTGTTTTTT. Amino acids: CASAASSSGELFF.

This chain uses TRBV5-1 with TRBJ2-1; TRBD2 aligns across 10 bases. Germline V gives CDR1 SGHRS, CDR2 YFSETQ. This CDR3 has 16 amino acids. Germline trimming cut 2 bases from V and 4 bases from J; bases unmatched to any gene: 6. The CDR3 nucleotides read TGCGCCAGCAGCTTTACCGGGACTAGCGAGTACAATGAGCAGTTCTTC. This gives the protein CASSFTGTSEYNEQFF.

The chain has TRBV7-2 and TRBJ2-3, with D tentatively TRBD2 (5 bases). The V gene lost 5 bases and the J gene lost 3 bases, with 18 bases spanning the gap. The CDR3 is 16 residues long. From germline, CDR1 is SGHTA and CDR2 FQGNSA. The CDR3 reads CASSPQMARRTDTQYF. The CDR3 coding sequence is TGTGCCAGCAGCCCGCAAATGGCTAGGAGGACAGATACGCAGTATTTT.

The gene calls are TRBV6-1 and TRBJ1-1; D is possibly TRBD1 (5 bases). The V gene lost 3 bases and the J gene lost 4 bases, with 9 bases spanning the gap. The CDR3 has 13 residues. The germline gives CDR1 MNHNS, CDR2 SASEGT. The CDR3 nucleotides are TGTGCCAGCAGTGACGGGGGGACCACTGAAGCTTTCTTT. It translates to CASSDGGTTEAFF.

V is TRBV14 and J is TRBJ1-3; D uncertain. The germline V gene encodes CDR1 SGHDN and CDR2 FVKESK. The CDR3 length is 13 residues. The V gene lost 2 bases and the J gene lost 4 bases, with 6 bases spanning the gap. The CDR3 DNA sequence: TGTGCCAGCAGCCAACAACGGGGAAACACCATATATTTT. Encoded protein: CASSQQRGNTIYF.

The genes are TRBV7-2 and TRBJ2-7; TRBD1 is a possible D gene (6 bases). The length of the CDR3 is 15 residues. V gave up 1 base and J gave up 0 bases, with 10 bases separating them. Germline CDR1 and CDR2: SGHTA and FQGNSA. The CDR3 protein is CASSLEGHPSYEQYV. CDR3 DNA: TGTGCCAGCAGCTTAGAGGGACACCCCTCCTACGAGCAGTACGTC.

This clone turned up a few times. This rearrangement joins TRBV6-5 to TRBJ2-1, with a possible D match to TRBD2 (6 bases). CDR3 length: 16 amino acids. V lost 2 bases to trimming and J lost 1 base, with 12 bases between them. CDR1 is MNHEY, CDR2 SVGAGI, per germline. This chain's CDR3 is CASSYQAGPSYNEQFF. The CDR3 DNA follows: TGTGCCAGCAGTTACCAGGCGGGACCTTCCTACAATGAGCAGTTCTTC.

The chain couples TRBV24-1 to TRBJ2-3; no definite D call. CDR1 and CDR2 (germline): KGHDR, SFDVKD. This CDR3 comprises 13 residues. V lost 4 bases to trimming and J lost 4 bases, with 8 bases between them. The DNA for the CDR3 is TGTGCCACCAGTGAGGCAACCCCAGATACGCAGTATTTT. Its protein product is CATSEATPDTQYF.

The rearrangement uses TRBV5-4 and TRBJ2-2; D gene unclear. Germline V gene lookup returns CDR1 SGHNT and CDR2 YYREEE (reference sequence). CDR3 size: 13 residues. V dropped 2 bases and J dropped 6 bases, with 8 bases sitting between them. The CDR3: CASSFALAGELFF. CDR3 DNA sequence: TGTGCCAGCAGCTTTGCGTTAGCCGGGGAGCTGTTTTTT. The variable domain in full, completed from reference TRBV5-4 and TRBJ2-2, reads ETGVTQSPTHLIKTRGQQVTLRCSSQSGHNTVSWYQQALGQGPQFIFQYYREEENGRGNFPPRFSGLQFPNYSSELNVNALELDDSALYLCASSFALAGELFFGEGSRLTVL.

This clone was counted once. The chain joins TRBV3-1 (or the pseudogene TRBV3-2) to TRBJ2-7, with 12 nucleotides matching TRBD2. CDR3 length: 15 amino acids. The J segment lost 7 bases and the V segment lost 1 base, leaving 5 bases of the junction unmatched. The germline V gene has CDR1 LGHDT and CDR2 YNNKEL (reference sequence). The CDR3 DNA is TGTGCCAGCAGCCAAGGACTAGCGGGAGATGGGGAGCAGTACTTC. Translating it yields CASSQGLAGDGEQYF.

This clone was counted a few times. The chain combines TRBV30 with TRBJ1-1; D might be TRBD1 (6 bases). The CDR3 extends over 14 amino acids. CDR1 and CDR2 (germline): GTSNPN, SVGIG (reference sequence). Trimming took off 4 bases at V and 5 bases at J, with 17 bases between the two ends. The CDR3 here is CAWNSWPGETEAFF. The CDR3 DNA follows: TGTGCCTGGAACTCATGGCCAGGGGAAACTGAAGCTTTCTTT.

The gene calls are TRBV9 and TRBJ2-6; D is uncertain. The CDR3 runs to 16 residues. Germline assignment: CDR1 SGDLS and CDR2 YYNGEE. Trimming pared 0 bases from V and 4 bases from J, leaving 11 bases between. CDR3 loop: CASSVVGLSGANVLTF. The CDR3 DNA reads as TGTGCCAGCAGCGTAGTTGGCCTCTCCGGGGCCAACGTCCTGACTTTC. The entire variable domain, with the rest obtained from reference TRBV9 and TRBJ2-6, is as follows: DSGVTQTPKHLITATGQRVTLRCSPRSGDLSVYWYQQSLDQGLQFLIQYYNGEERAKGNILERFSAQQFPDLHSELNLSSLELGDSALYFCASSVVGLSGANVLTFGAGSRLTVL.

This clone was detected only a few times. The V gene is TRBV7-7, the J gene TRBJ2-5, with D possibly TRBD2 on 6 matching bases. Germline CDR1 and CDR2: SSHAT and FNYEAQ (reference sequence). The CDR3 totals 16 residues. Trimming took 4 bases from V and 4 from J, leaving 19 bases between them. The CDR3 DNA sequence: TGTGCCAGCAGCTCGGGGATGGGGGGTTCGGGAGAGACCCAGTACTTC. Its protein product is CASSSGMGGSGETQYF.

The chain uses TRBV5-1 and TRBJ1-2; 7 nucleotides line up with TRBD1. This CDR3 has 15 amino acids. Trimming at V came to 5 bases and at J to 3 bases, leaving 10 bases not matched to a gene. CDR1 and CDR2 (germline): SGHRS, YFSETQ. The CDR3 sequence is CASRSYTGADYGYTF. As DNA, the CDR3 is TGCGCCAGCAGATCTTATACAGGGGCAGACTATGGCTACACCTTC.

The V call is TRBV6-2 or TRBV6-3, the J call TRBJ2-3; TRBD2 matches at 8 bases. The CDR3 covers 17 residues. V dropped 2 bases and J dropped 2; count of bases not matched to a gene: 9. Germline V gene data show CDR1 as MNHEY and CDR2 as SVGEGT. The CDR3 spells CASSYPVSGKVTDTQYF. CDR3 in DNA: TGTGCCAGCAGTTACCCGGTTAGCGGGAAGGTCACAGATACGCAGTATTTT.

This clone was counted many times. The chain couples TRBV7-2 to TRBJ2-1, with 7 bases matching TRBD2. This CDR3 has 17 amino acids. V dropped 3 bases and J dropped 4; count of bases not matched to a gene: 12. Germline-derived CDR1 and CDR2 are SGHTA and FQGNSA. In DNA, the CDR3 is TGTGCCAGCAGCTTCCATAGCGGGTCAACCATATACAATGAGCAGTTCTTC. It is translated as CASSFHSGSTIYNEQFF.

The rearrangement joins TRBV2 to TRBJ2-1; 7 bases match TRBD2. The germline CDR1 and CDR2 sequences are SNHLY and FYNNEI. CDR3 size: 15 residues. Unmatched junction bases numbered 10, after V lost 3 bases and J lost 8 bases. The CDR3 is CASSEGWGGPDEQFF. The CDR3 nucleotides are TGTGCCAGCAGTGAGGGGTGGGGAGGGCCCGATGAGCAGTTCTTC.

The V call is TRBV14, the J call TRBJ1-5, with D perhaps matching TRBD1 (5 bases). From germline, CDR1 is SGHDN and CDR2 FVKESK. Trimming pared 2 bases from V and 3 bases from J, leaving 8 bases between. This CDR3 contains 14 residues. CDR3 sequence reads: CASSQQGTNQPQHF. DNA for the CDR3: TGTGCCAGCAGCCAACAGGGAACCAATCAGCCCCAGCATTTT.